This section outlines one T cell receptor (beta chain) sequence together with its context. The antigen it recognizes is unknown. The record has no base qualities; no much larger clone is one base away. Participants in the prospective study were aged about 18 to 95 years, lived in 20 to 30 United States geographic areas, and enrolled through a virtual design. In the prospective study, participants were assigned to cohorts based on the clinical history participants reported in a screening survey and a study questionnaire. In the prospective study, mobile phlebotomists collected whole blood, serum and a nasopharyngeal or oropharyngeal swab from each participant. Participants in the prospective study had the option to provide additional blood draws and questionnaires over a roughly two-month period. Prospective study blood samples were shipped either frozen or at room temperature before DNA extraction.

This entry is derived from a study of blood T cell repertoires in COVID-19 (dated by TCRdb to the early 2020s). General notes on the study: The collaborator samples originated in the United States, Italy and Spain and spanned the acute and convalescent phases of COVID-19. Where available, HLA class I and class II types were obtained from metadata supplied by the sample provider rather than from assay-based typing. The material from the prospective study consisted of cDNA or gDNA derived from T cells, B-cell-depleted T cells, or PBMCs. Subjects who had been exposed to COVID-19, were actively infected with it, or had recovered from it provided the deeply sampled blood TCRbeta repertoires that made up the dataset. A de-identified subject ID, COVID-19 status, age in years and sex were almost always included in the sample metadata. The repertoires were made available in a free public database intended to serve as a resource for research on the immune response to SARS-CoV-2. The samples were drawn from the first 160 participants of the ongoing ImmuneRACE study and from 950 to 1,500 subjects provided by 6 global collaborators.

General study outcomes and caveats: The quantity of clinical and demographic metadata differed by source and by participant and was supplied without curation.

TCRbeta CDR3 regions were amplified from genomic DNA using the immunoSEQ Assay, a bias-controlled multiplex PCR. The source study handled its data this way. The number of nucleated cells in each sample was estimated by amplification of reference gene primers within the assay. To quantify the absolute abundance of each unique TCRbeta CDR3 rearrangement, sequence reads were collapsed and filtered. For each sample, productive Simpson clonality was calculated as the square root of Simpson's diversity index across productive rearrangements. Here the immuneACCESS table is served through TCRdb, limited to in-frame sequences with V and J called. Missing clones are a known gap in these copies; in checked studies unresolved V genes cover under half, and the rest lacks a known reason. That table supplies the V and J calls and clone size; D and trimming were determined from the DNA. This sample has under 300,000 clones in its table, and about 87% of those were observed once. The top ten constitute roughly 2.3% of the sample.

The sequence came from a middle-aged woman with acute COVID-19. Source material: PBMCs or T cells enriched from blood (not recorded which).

The CDR3 reads as follows: CASSESRTGSNQPQHF. DNA sequence: TGCGCCAGCAGTGAGTCAAGGACAGGGAGCAATCAGCCCCAGCATTTT. The rearrangement joined TRBV10-1 to TRBJ1-5; 8 middle bases align to TRBD1. Reading from cysteine to phenylalanine, the CDR3 counts 16 amino acids. The only DNA kept is the CDR3, 48 bases in frame from the first base. Unmatched junction bases come to 2, with V trimmed by 0 bases and J by 1 base. Looking up the germline V gene (reference sequence) yields CDR1 WNHNN and CDR2 SYGVQD.